This record concerns one T cell receptor beta chain sequence. Its antigen is as yet unknown. Germline CDR1 DFQATT, CDR2 SNEGSKA (reference sequence). V was cut by 7 bases and J by 2 bases, with 14 bases left in between. This CDR3 has 14 amino acids. The sample originates from a study of identical twins. The study, taken as a whole, reports: For zero-insertion analyses, partial confounding could come from invariant MAIT and iNKT cells.

TCRdb reprocessed the 5' RACE reads with MiXCR, giving one entry per CDR3 protein. The table lists 500,000 to 600,000 distinct CDR3 sequences, less than 25% of them singletons, with around 1% in the top ten. These data also featured in a second study, about T cells expressing NK-cell markers.

This chain links TRBV20-1 with TRBJ2-2; D is possibly TRBD1 (6 bases). Material for sequencing was CD4+ T cells sorted from blood. This receptor was obtained from a woman aged 18-29 years in good health. As DNA, the CDR3 is TGCAGTGGATTCGCAGGGGCCAACACCGGGGAGCTGTTTTTT. Protein sequence: CSGFAGANTGELFF.